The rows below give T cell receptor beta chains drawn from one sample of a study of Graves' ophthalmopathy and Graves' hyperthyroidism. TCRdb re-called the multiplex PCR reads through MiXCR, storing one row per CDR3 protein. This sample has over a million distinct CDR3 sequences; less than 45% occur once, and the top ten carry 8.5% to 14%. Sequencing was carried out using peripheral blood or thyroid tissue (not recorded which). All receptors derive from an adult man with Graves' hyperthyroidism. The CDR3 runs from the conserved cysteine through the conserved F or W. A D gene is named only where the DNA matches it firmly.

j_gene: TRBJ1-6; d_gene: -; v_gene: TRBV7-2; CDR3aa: CASSSPGSYYNSPLHF
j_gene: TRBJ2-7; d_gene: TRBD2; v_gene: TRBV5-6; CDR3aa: CASSLAGAGGPYEQYF
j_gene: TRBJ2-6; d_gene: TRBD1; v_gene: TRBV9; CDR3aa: CASSVGGQGVFGANVLTF
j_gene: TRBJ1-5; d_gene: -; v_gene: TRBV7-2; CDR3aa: CASRGVGVGQPQHF
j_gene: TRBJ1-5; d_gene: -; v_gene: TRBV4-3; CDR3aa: CASSQTTLSNQPQHF
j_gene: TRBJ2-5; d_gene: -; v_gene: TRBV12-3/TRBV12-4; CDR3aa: CASRLPGDTFETQYF
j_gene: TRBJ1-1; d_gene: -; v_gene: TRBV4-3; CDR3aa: CASSQEGVQGSTEAFF
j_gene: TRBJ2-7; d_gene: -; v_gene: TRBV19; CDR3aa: CASSAPRVSYEQYF
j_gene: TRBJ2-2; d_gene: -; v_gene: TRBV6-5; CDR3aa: CASSVSGGSGAGELFF
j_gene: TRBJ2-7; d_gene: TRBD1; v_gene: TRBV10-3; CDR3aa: CAISDAGQGFYEQYF
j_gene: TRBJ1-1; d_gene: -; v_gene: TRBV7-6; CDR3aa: CASSSSQGWAFF
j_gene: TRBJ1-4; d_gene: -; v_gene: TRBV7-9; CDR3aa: CASSPTPGEKLFF
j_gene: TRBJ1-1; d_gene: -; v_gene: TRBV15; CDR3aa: CATSRGNTGAFF
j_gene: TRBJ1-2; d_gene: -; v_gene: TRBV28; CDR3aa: CASSFQRHYGYTF
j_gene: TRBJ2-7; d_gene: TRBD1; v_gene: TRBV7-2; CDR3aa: CASSLGPGQTPEQYF
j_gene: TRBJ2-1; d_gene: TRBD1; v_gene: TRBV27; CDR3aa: CASSRQGAKGYNEQFF
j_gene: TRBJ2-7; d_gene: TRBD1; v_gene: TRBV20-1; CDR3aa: CSAIRDRGLYEQYF
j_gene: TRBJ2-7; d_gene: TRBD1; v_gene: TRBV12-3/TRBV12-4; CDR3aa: CASRVTGGAGNEQYF
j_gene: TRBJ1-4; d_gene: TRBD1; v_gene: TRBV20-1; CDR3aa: CSARKTGNRGEKLFF
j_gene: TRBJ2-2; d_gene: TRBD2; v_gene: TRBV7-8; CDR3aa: CASSLVRLAGTGELFF
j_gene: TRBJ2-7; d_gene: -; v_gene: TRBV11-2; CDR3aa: CASSLGLGHYEQYF
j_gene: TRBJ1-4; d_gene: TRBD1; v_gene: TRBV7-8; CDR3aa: CASSLRTGPATNEKLFF
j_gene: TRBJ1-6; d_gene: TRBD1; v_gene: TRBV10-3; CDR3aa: CASSQRTGTHSPLHF
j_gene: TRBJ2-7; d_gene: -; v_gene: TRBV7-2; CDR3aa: CASRSSGTQWEQYF
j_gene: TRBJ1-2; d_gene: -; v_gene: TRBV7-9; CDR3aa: CASSLWGSEMGYTF
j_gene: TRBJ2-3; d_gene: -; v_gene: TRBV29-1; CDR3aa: CSVEMWDTQYF
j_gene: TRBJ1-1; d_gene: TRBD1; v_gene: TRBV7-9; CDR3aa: CASSLPDREVPEAFF
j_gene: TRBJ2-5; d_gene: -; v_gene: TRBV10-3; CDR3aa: CAISPSRESETQYF
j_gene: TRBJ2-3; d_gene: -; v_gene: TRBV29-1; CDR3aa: CSVVAGTDTQYF
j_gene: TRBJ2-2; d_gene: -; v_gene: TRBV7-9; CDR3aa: CASRQPGELFF